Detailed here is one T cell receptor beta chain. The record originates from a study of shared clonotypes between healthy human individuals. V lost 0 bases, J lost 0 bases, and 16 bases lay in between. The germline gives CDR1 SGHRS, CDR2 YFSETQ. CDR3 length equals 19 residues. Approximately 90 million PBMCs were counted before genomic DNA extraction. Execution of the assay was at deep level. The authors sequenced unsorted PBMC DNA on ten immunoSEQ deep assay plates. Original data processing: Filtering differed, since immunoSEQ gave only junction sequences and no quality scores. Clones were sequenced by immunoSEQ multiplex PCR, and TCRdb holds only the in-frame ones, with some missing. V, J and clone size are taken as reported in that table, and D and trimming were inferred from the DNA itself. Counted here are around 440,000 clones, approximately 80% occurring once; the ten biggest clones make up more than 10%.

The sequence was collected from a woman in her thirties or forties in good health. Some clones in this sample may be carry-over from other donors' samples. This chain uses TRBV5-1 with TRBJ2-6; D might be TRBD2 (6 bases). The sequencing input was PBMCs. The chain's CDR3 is CASSLAGGSFVSGANVLTF. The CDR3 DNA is TGCGCCAGCAGCTTGGCCGGGGGTAGCTTCGTCTCTGGGGCCAACGTCCTGACTTTC.